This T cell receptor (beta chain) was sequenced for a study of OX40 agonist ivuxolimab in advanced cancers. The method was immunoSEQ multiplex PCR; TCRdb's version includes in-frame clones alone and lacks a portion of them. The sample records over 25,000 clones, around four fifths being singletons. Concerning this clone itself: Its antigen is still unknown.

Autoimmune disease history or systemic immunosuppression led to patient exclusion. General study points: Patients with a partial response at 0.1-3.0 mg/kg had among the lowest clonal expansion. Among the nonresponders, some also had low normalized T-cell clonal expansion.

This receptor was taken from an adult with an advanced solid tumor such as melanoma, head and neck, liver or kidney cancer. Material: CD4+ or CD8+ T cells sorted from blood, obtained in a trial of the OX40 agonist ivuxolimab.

CDR3 DNA: TGCGCCAGCAGCCAAGACTGGGGCCGCTCCTACGAGCAGTACTTC. Residues: CASSQDWGRSYEQYF. V usage is TRBV4-3 and J usage is TRBJ2-7, with a tentative D call TRBD1 (5 bases). Germline CDR1 LGHNA, CDR2 YSLEER. Trimming shortened V by 0 bases and J by 0 bases, and 9 bases separated the two germline ends. The CDR3 covers 15 residues.